This T cell receptor (beta chain) appears in the sequencing data of a study of identical twins. For this clonotype: Its antigen is as yet unknown.

With template switching, a universal primer site was added, and the cDNA carried unique molecular identifiers. Using its own MiXCR run on the 5' RACE reads, TCRdb lists one record per CDR3 protein. This table has some 760,000 distinct CDR3 sequences, around a sixth appearing once. The ends were cut back, 4 bases at V and 0 bases at J, with 22 bases in the middle. The CDR3 has 18 amino acids. In germline, CDR1 is SGHRS, CDR2 YFSETQ. Overall study findings and caveats: Beta out-of-frame twin sharing showed a weaker excess.

A further study also used this sample, focusing on T cells expressing NK-cell markers. As reported in that work: Just one sequenced donor of eight was HCMV-seronegative, while seven were seropositive. Dominant NKG2C+ clonotypes in roughly six donors made up about 1.0-7.0% of CD8+ T cells.

The gene calls are TRBV5-1 and TRBJ1-1; TRBD1 might be the D (5 bases). The sequence was obtained from a young woman in good health. Sample: PBMCs. The CDR3 reads CASSPQRGFKEMNTEAFF. The CDR3 nucleotides read TGCGCCAGCAGCCCACAAAGGGGTTTTAAAGAAATGAACACTGAAGCTTTCTTT.